The 30 T cell receptor beta chains below all came from one sample that was sequenced in a study of T cells in Graves' hyperthyroidism and ophthalmopathy. The source material, RNA transcripts, was used to amplify TCR beta CDR3 regions. The primer set for the first-round RT-PCR of the TCR CDR3 was HTBI. MiXCR was run by TCRdb on the multiplex PCR reads, yielding one entry per CDR3 protein. This sample has some 740,000 distinct CDR3 sequences, with 14% found just once. The material sequenced was blood. Every receptor here comes from a woman younger than 35 with Graves' hyperthyroidism.

There are many counts of this clonotype. The chain is built from TRBV27 and TRBJ2-3; possible D gene TRBD2, 5 bases. The CDR3 is 13 amino acids. CDR1 and CDR2 from the germline V gene are MNHEY and SMNVEV (reference sequence). Trimming took off 2 bases at V and 6 bases at J, with 9 bases between the two ends. The CDR3 DNA reads as TGTGCCAGCAGTTTAAGGCTAGCCGATACGCAGTATTTT. Amino acids: CASSLRLADTQYF.

This clonotype was seen at least ten times. The V call is TRBV5-5, the J call TRBJ1-1; TRBD1 is a possible D gene (5 bases). CDR1 and CDR2 (germline): SGHKS, YYEKEE (reference sequence). V was shortened by 4 bases and J by 0 bases, with 10 bases between the two germline ends. The CDR3 length is 14 residues. The DNA for the CDR3 is TGTGCCAGCAGCACTGGGACGGTGAACACTGAAGCTTTCTTT. Residues: CASSTGTVNTEAFF.

This clonotype was recorded many times. This chain links TRBV28 with TRBJ2-7; a weak D match, TRBD1 (5 bases). There are 14 residues in the CDR3. Trimming took off 6 bases at V and 2 bases at J, with 14 bases between the two ends. Germline values: CDR1 MDHEN, CDR2 SYDVKM. CDR3 sequence reads: CASSPPGQPYEQYF. CDR3 DNA sequence: TGTGCCAGCAGCCCCCCAGGGCAGCCCTACGAGCAGTACTTC. The full variable domain, rest sourced from reference TRBV28 and TRBJ2-7, is DVKVTQSSRYLVKRTGEKVFLECVQDMDHENMFWYRQDPGLGLRLIYFSYDVKMKEKGDIPEGYSVSREKKERFSLILESASTNQTSMYLCASSPPGQPYEQYFGPGTRLTVT.

The chain is built from TRBV29-1 and TRBJ2-7; D not resolved. The CDR3 is made up of 11 amino acids. V gave up 5 bases and J gave up 3 bases, with 8 bases separating them. CDR1 and CDR2 (germline): SQVTM, ANQGSEA. The CDR3 spells CSVRTNYEQYF. CDR3 DNA sequence: TGCAGCGTTAGGACGAACTACGAGCAGTACTTC.

This clonotype occurred a few times. The CDR3 nucleotides are TGTGCCAGCAGCCCCCCGTGGGGAGGCGGGGAGCTGTTTTTT. It encodes CASSPPWGGGELFF. The rearrangement uses TRBV7-9 and TRBJ2-2, with D perhaps matching TRBD2 (6 bases). The germline V gene encodes CDR1 SEHNR and CDR2 FQNEAQ (reference sequence). V was cut by 5 bases and J by 7 bases, with 14 bases left in between. The CDR3 has 14 residues.

In its sample, this clonotype was seen a few times. The J gene is TRBJ1-3, the V gene TRBV20-1; D is unclear. The V and J ends lost 3 bases and 0 bases respectively, with 15 bases between them. CDR3 length: 16 residues. Germline V CDR1 and CDR2: DFQATT, SNEGSKA (reference sequence). The CDR3 bases are TGCAGTGCTAGTTCGGGGTTTCTGGACTCTGGAAACACCATATATTTT. It encodes CSASSGFLDSGNTIYF.

This clonotype was counted many times. This rearrangement joins TRBV20-1 to TRBJ2-5; 10 nucleotides line up with TRBD2. V trimming: 2 bases; J trimming: 5 bases; junction bases outside the gene matches: 8. CDR3 size: 15 residues. Germline V CDR1 and CDR2: DFQATT, SNEGSKA (reference sequence). The chain's CDR3 is CSARIEREGPETQYF. The CDR3 nucleotides are TGCAGTGCTAGAATCGAGCGGGAGGGCCCGGAGACCCAGTACTTC.

This clonotype showed up many times. The chain recombines TRBV20-1 with TRBJ2-3; D is perhaps TRBD1 or TRBD2 (5 bases each). CDR1 and CDR2 (germline): DFQATT, SNEGSKA (reference sequence). This CDR3 region has 16 residues. Trimming took 6 bases from V and 2 from J, leaving 21 bases between them. This CDR3 reads CSANGRDAGTTDTQYF. The CDR3 coding sequence is TGCAGTGCCAATGGCCGGGACGCCGGGACCACAGATACGCAGTATTTT.

This clonotype was detected only a few times. This rearrangement joins TRBV4-3 to TRBJ1-4; no clear D. Germline V gene lookup returns CDR1 LGHNA and CDR2 YSLEER. The CDR3 is 15 residues long. The ends were cut back, 2 bases at V and 7 bases at J, with 14 bases in the middle. CDR3 region: CASSQWEVRAEKLFF. The CDR3 nucleotides read TGCGCCAGCAGCCAATGGGAGGTCCGGGCTGAAAAACTGTTTTTT.

The chain recombines TRBV24-1 with TRBJ2-1, with 7 bases lining up with TRBD2. Germline lookup yields CDR1 KGHDR and CDR2 SFDVKD. V trimming: 1 base; J trimming: 13 bases; junction bases outside the gene matches: 3. The CDR3 runs 12 residues. The CDR3 bases are TGTGCCACCAGTGATTTTAGGACTAGTCAGTTCTTC. Protein sequence: CATSDFRTSQFF.

This clonotype was detected many times. This chain links TRBV20-1 with TRBJ2-3; TRBD2 aligns across 8 bases. Germline V gene data show CDR1 as DFQATT and CDR2 as SNEGSKA (reference sequence). This CDR3 has 13 amino acids. Germline trimming cut 3 bases from V and 9 bases from J; bases unmatched to any gene: 8. The CDR3 is CSARKAGVITQYF. The CDR3 coding sequence is TGCAGTGCTAGGAAAGCGGGAGTGATCACGCAGTATTTT.

Only a few counts were recorded for this clonotype. The gene calls are TRBV7-2 and TRBJ1-3, with D unclear. The germline CDR1 and CDR2 sequences are SGHTA and FQGNSA. V was trimmed by 5 bases and J by 0 bases, leaving 5 bases between them. This CDR3 has 13 amino acids. CDR3 DNA sequence: TGTGCCAGCAGCCCCCCCTCTGGAAACACCATATATTTT. Its protein product is CASSPPSGNTIYF. Together with reference TRBV7-2 and TRBJ1-3, the CDR3 gives the full variable domain: GAGVSQSPSNKVTEKGKDVELRCDPISGHTALYWYRQSLGQGLEFLIYFQGNSAPDKSGLPSDRFSAERTGGSVSTLTIQRTQQEDSAVYLCASSPPSGNTIYFGEGSWLTVV.

This clonotype was recorded at least ten times. The rearrangement joins TRBV27 to TRBJ1-2; D gene uncertain. CDR1 is MNHEY, CDR2 SMNVEV, per germline (reference sequence). The CDR3 sequence is 15 residues long. The ends were cut back, 1 base at V and 8 bases at J, with 17 bases in the middle. The CDR3 DNA reads TGTGCCAGCAGTTTATTCGGCGGGAATGTCAACGGCTACACCTTC. Its translation: CASSLFGGNVNGYTF.

This chain joins TRBV6-1 and TRBJ2-5, with D unclear. Germline V gene data show CDR1 as MNHNS and CDR2 as SASEGT. Trimming stripped 4 bases from V and 7 bases from J, with 13 bases between. CDR3 length: 13 residues. In nucleotides, the CDR3 is TGTGCCAGCAGTGGGCAGGTTTATCGGACCCAGTACTTC. This codes for CASSGQVYRTQYF.

CDR3 in DNA: TGTGCCAGCAGCCCCCGGACTAGCGGAGGGGAAGGCGACGAGCAGTACTTC. Protein product: CASSPRTSGGEGDEQYF. This sequence joins TRBV9 and TRBJ2-7, with 10 nucleotides matching TRBD2. The V segment lost 4 bases and the J segment 5 bases; nucleotides outside the gene matches: 15. The CDR3 has 17 residues. Germline assignment: CDR1 SGDLS and CDR2 YYNGEE.

V usage is TRBV5-1 and J usage is TRBJ1-4; unclear D gene. The CDR3 runs 14 residues. The V gene lost 0 bases and the J gene lost 8 bases, with 11 bases spanning the gap. Germline values: CDR1 SGHRS, CDR2 YFSETQ. The CDR3: CASSLEHGSEKLFF. For the CDR3, the DNA is TGCGCCAGCAGCTTGGAACACGGAAGCGAAAAACTGTTTTTT.

This clonotype has a count of ten or more. This chain connects TRBV28 to TRBJ2-1, with 14 bases matching TRBD2. V gave up 3 bases and J gave up 15 bases; unmatched junction bases: 13. Per germline, CDR1 MDHEN and CDR2 SYDVKM. This CDR3 comprises 16 residues. This chain's CDR3 is CASSLPHGTSGSRGFF. The DNA of the CDR3 is TGTGCCAGCAGTTTGCCTCACGGGACTAGCGGGAGTAGGGGGTTCTTC.

This clonotype showed up many times. V usage is TRBV27 and J usage is TRBJ2-1; D might be TRBD1 (5 bases). Trimming cost V 4 bases and J 9 bases, with 13 bases left between them. Looked up from germline, CDR1 is MNHEY and CDR2 is SMNVEV (reference sequence). CDR3 length: 13 amino acids. The CDR3 DNA follows: TGTGCCAGCAGTTCAACCAGGGTGGGTGAGCAGTTCTTC. Translation: CASSSTRVGEQFF.

This clonotype was detected ten times or more. The gene calls are TRBV20-1 and TRBJ2-1; 7 bases map to TRBD2. J gave up 4 bases and V 6 bases, and 9 bases lay outside the gene matches. Germline V gene lookup returns CDR1 DFQATT and CDR2 SNEGSKA (reference sequence). The CDR3 is made up of 14 amino acids. The CDR3 nucleotides read TGCAGTGCACCTTTCCTAGCGGCGTACAATGAGCAGTTCTTC. It yields the protein CSAPFLAAYNEQFF.

V usage is TRBV3-1 and J usage is TRBJ2-7, with D unresolved. The tail of the sequence fits TRBJ2-1 better, so the J call may be wrong. CDR1 is LGHDT, CDR2 YNNKEL, per germline (reference sequence). The length of the CDR3 is 11 residues. CDR3 in amino acids: CASSQSYEQFF. CDR3 nucleotide sequence: TGTGCCAGCAGCCAAAGTTACGAGCAGTTCTTC.

The chain recombines TRBV4-2 with TRBJ2-1; the D is unclear. Per germline, CDR1 LGHNA and CDR2 YNFKEQ. This CDR3 has 17 residues. The V end lost 0 bases, the J end lost 3 bases, and 15 bases lay between the germline ends. In nucleotides, the CDR3 is TGTGCCAGCAGCCAAGATCCGCCGGCCGGCGGCTACAATGAGCAGTTCTTC. This encodes CASSQDPPAGGYNEQFF.

This clonotype was observed at least ten times. V and J are TRBV20-1 and TRBJ2-1; 10 nucleotides line up with TRBD2. Germline values: CDR1 DFQATT, CDR2 SNEGSKA (reference sequence). This CDR3 has 15 residues. The J segment lost 7 bases and the V segment lost 0 bases, leaving 6 bases of the junction unmatched. CDR3 nucleotides: TGCAGTGCTAGAGATCCAGCGGGAGGGACGAATGAGCAGTTCTTC. It specifies CSARDPAGGTNEQFF.

This clonotype was seen only a few times. The chain combines TRBV20-1 with TRBJ2-1, with 12 bases that match TRBD2. CDR3 length: 15 residues. The germline V gene encodes CDR1 DFQATT and CDR2 SNEGSKA (reference sequence). V lost 3 bases to trimming and J lost 8 bases; unmatched junction nucleotides: 8. This CDR3 is CSASAGTSGSDEQFF. The CDR3 nucleotides are TGCAGTGCTAGCGCCGGGACTAGCGGGTCGGATGAGCAGTTCTTC.

This clonotype was detected only a few times. The chain recombines TRBV3-1 with TRBJ2-1, with D possibly being TRBD1 or TRBD2 (5 bases each). The length of the CDR3 is 15 residues. V was pared by 4 bases and J by 4 bases, with 14 bases between. Germline V gene sequence: CDR1 LGHDT, CDR2 YNNKEL (reference sequence). CDR3 in DNA: TGTGCCAGCAGCCCCAAAGGGACCTCATACAATGAGCAGTTCTTC. Translating gives CASSPKGTSYNEQFF.

The J gene is TRBJ2-1, the V gene TRBV28; D is undetermined. The V end was cut by 6 bases, the J end by 6 bases, with 18 bases between. The CDR3 loop spans 15 amino acids. Per germline, CDR1 MDHEN and CDR2 SYDVKM. The CDR3 DNA is TGTGCCAGCAGCGAACGGGTCCCGATAGCCAATGAGCAGTTCTTC. This sequence encodes CASSERVPIANEQFF.

With regard to this clonotype: One base away lies a much larger clone, so this may be a sequencing read error. A read error is likely, as this CDR3 ends without the conserved phenylalanine or tryptophan. The gene calls are TRBV7-8 and TRBJ2-1; D gene unclear. This CDR3 is built from 15 residues. Germline values: CDR1 SGHVS, CDR2 FQNEAQ. Deletions cut 3 bases from V and 1 base from J, with 10 bases between. The CDR3 here is CASSLVEGSYNEQFL. The CDR3 DNA follows: TGTGCCAGCAGCTTGGTGGAAGGGTCCTACAATGAGCAGTTCCTC.

Notes on this clonotype: Because it lacks the conserved phenylalanine or tryptophan at the end, this CDR3 is likely a read error. The genes are TRBV7-9 and TRBJ1-1; a possible D gene is TRBD1 (5 bases). In germline, CDR1 is SEHNR, CDR2 FQNEAQ (reference sequence). Trimming left V 3 bases short and J 4 bases short, with 12 bases between. The CDR3 runs 14 residues. CDR3 in amino acids: CASSLSQGVTEAFL. The CDR3 nucleotides are TGTGCCAGCAGCTTGAGCCAGGGAGTCACTGAAGCTTTCCTT.

This clonotype turned up a few times. V is TRBV19 and J is TRBJ2-1; the D gene is possibly TRBD2 (7 bases). The ends were cut back, 3 bases at V and 7 bases at J, with 19 bases in the middle. Germline V gene data show CDR1 as LNHDA and CDR2 as SQIVND (reference sequence). This CDR3 has 16 residues. Written as DNA, the CDR3 is TGTGCCAGTAGTATCCTAAGCGGGGTAGGGGGGAATGAGCAGTTCTTC. This gives the protein CASSILSGVGGNEQFF.

This clonotype has a count of ten or more. The rearrangement links TRBV7-9 to TRBJ2-7, with D possibly being TRBD2 (6 bases). Trimming stripped 5 bases from V and 2 bases from J, with 22 bases between. This CDR3 contains 17 residues. Germline CDR1 is SEHNR and CDR2 is FQNEAQ (reference sequence). CDR3 sequence reads: CASSPLQASVSPYEQYF. CDR3 nucleotides: TGTGCCAGCAGCCCCCTCCAAGCTAGCGTCTCACCCTACGAGCAGTACTTC.

This rearrangement joins TRBV4-1 to TRBJ2-7; TRBD2 is a possible D gene (5 bases). Germline V gene data show CDR1 as MGHRA and CDR2 as YSYEKL. The CDR3 runs 14 residues. V gave up 1 base and J gave up 4 bases, with 11 bases separating them. This CDR3 is CASSQGSSRYEQYF. The CDR3 nucleotides are TGCGCCAGCAGCCAAGGGTCTAGCCGATACGAGCAGTACTTC.